Listed below are T cell receptor beta chains from one sample, sequenced in a study of blood T cell repertoires in COVID-19. Method: immunoSEQ multiplex PCR; TCRdb's copy keeps in-frame clones and lacks some. The sample yields around 340,000 clones, 75% to 90% seen once. Sequencing was performed on peripheral blood. These receptors came from an older woman with COVID-19, enrolled during active disease. The CDR3 runs from the conserved cysteine through the conserved F or W. A D gene is named only where the DNA matches it firmly. Clone size is given for some rows only: seen once, a few or many times, or a class if the clone is expanded.

CDR3nt | CDR3aa | abundance | j_gene | v_gene | d_gene
TGCGCCAGCAGCCCCAGCCAATTCCCTGACAGGGACGGGAACTATGGCTACACCTTC | CASSPSQFPDRDGNYGYTF | NA | TRBJ1-2 | TRBV4-1 | TRBD1
TGTGCCAGCAGCCGAGGACAGGGCCTCAAAAACATTCAGTACTTC | CASSRGQGLKNIQYF | NA | TRBJ2-4 | TRBV5-6 | TRBD1
TGTGCCAGCAGGGTGGCCCTGGACGAGCAGTACTTC | CASRVALDEQYF | NA | TRBJ2-7 | TRBV28 | NA
TGTGCCTGGGCGGCACAGGGGGTGATCGCTTTCTTT | CAWAAQGVIAFF | NA | TRBJ1-1 | TRBV30 | TRBD1
TGTGCCAGCTCACTCGAGACTAGCGGGGGAGAAGAGACCCAGTACTTC | CASSLETSGGEETQYF | NA | TRBJ2-5 | TRBV18 | TRBD2
TGCGCCAGCCGGAGCCCGAGGGCCTACGAGCAGTACTTC | CASRSPRAYEQYF | once | TRBJ2-7 | TRBV10-2 | NA
TGTGCCAGCAGCAAGGGGGGGTTCTATGAGCAGTTCTTC | CASSKGGFYEQFF | once | TRBJ2-1 | TRBV14 | NA
TGTGCCAGTAGTATCGATCCGTGGAGGGCCCCCTCCACAGATACGCAGTATTTT | CASSIDPWRAPSTDTQYF | NA | TRBJ2-3 | TRBV19 | NA
TGTGCCTGGCATGACAGGAAGGCTGGGGGCTACACCTTC | CAWHDRKAGGYTF | NA | TRBJ1-2 | TRBV30 | NA
TGTGCCAGCAGCTTAGGGGGAGGACTGGAAAAACTGTTTTTT | CASSLGGGLEKLFF | NA | TRBJ1-4 | TRBV11-3 | NA
TGTGCCAGCAGCTGGGTGACAGGGAGTGAAAAACTGTTTTTT | CASSWVTGSEKLFF | few | TRBJ1-4 | TRBV5-6 | TRBD1
TGTGCCAGCAGCCCTAGAGCCTTGAACACTGAAGCTTTCTTT | CASSPRALNTEAFF | once | TRBJ1-1 | TRBV7-9 | NA
TGCGCCAGCAGCACCCCGGACAGGGGGAGCGAGCAGTACTTC | CASSTPDRGSEQYF | NA | TRBJ2-7 | TRBV5-1 | TRBD1
TGTGCCAGCAGCGTAGCTCTTCAGACAGCGAACACCGGGGAGCTGTTTTTT | CASSVALQTANTGELFF | NA | TRBJ2-2 | TRBV9 | NA
TGTGCCAGCAGCTTGCAGGGGGGCCCCTACGAGCAGTACTTC | CASSLQGGPYEQYF | NA | TRBJ2-7 | TRBV5-5 | NA
TGTGCCAGCAGTCGGGAGTTTAGATTAAGTTATGGCTACACCTTC | CASSREFRLSYGYTF | NA | TRBJ1-2 | TRBV2 | NA
TGTGCCAGCAGCCAAGCCCGGGAGAGCCCCCAGCATTTT | CASSQARESPQHF | NA | TRBJ1-5 | TRBV3-1/TRBV3-2 | NA
TGTGCCAGCTCACCAGTTCAGGGGGCTTTCTCACCCCTCCACTTT | CASSPVQGAFSPLHF | NA | TRBJ1-6 | TRBV18 | TRBD1
TGTGCCAGCAGTGAAGGGGTGGACTACTACGAGCAGTACTTC | CASSEGVDYYEQYF | NA | TRBJ2-7 | TRBV2 | NA
TGTGCCAGCGCACCGACCTTGATACAGGGGGACTCCTACGAGCAGTACTTC | CASAPTLIQGDSYEQYF | NA | TRBJ2-7 | TRBV2 | TRBD1
TGCAGCGTCCTTACACGGGGGACAGGGAAAAATGAAAAACTGTTTTTT | CSVLTRGTGKNEKLFF | NA | TRBJ1-4 | TRBV29-1 | TRBD1
TGCGCCAGCAGCTCCTTCGGGGGGCTCTATGAAAAACTGTTTTTT | CASSSFGGLYEKLFF | NA | TRBJ1-4 | TRBV5-1 | NA
TGTGCCAGCAGCCAAACAGGGGGCGGCTACGAGCAGTACTTC | CASSQTGGGYEQYF | few | TRBJ2-7 | TRBV11-2 | TRBD1
TGTGCCAGCAGCTTGGGACAGATGTTCTCTGGGGCCAACGTCCTGACTTTC | CASSLGQMFSGANVLTF | NA | TRBJ2-6 | TRBV7-2 | TRBD1
TGTGCCAGTAGTATCCAGCAGGGGTGCTTC | CASSIQQGCF | NA | TRBJ2-7 | TRBV19 | NA
TGCGCCAGCAGCCAAGGGGCTAGCGGGGGTGTCACCGGGGAGCTGTTTTTT | CASSQGASGGVTGELFF | NA | TRBJ2-2 | TRBV4-3 | TRBD2
TGTGCCAGCAGCTTAGGACTAAATCCCTCCTACGAGCAGTACTTC | CASSLGLNPSYEQYF | NA | TRBJ2-7 | TRBV11-2 | NA
TGTGCCAGCGCACAGGGGAGTAACTATGGCTACACCTTC | CASAQGSNYGYTF | NA | TRBJ1-2 | TRBV5-4 | TRBD1
TGTGCCAGCAGCTCCGGACAGGGGGGCATCCAGCCCCAGCATTTT | CASSSGQGGIQPQHF | NA | TRBJ1-5 | TRBV7-2 | TRBD1
TGTGCCAGCAGCTTAATCCAGGACTCTGAAGCTTTCTTT | CASSLIQDSEAFF | few | TRBJ1-1 | TRBV7-7 | NA
TGCGCCAGCAGCCAAGATTACAGGTTCCTATCTGGCTACACCTTC | CASSQDYRFLSGYTF | NA | TRBJ1-2 | TRBV4-1 | NA
TGTGCCAGCAGGGAGGGACAGGGGAGGCACGAGCAGTACTTC | CASREGQGRHEQYF | NA | TRBJ2-7 | TRBV27 | TRBD1
TGTGCCAGTAGATTACAGGCCCGATCCTACGAGCAGTACTTC | CASRLQARSYEQYF | NA | TRBJ2-7 | TRBV19 | NA
TGCGCCAGCAGCCAAGAGTGGGCAAATTCACCCCTCCACTTT | CASSQEWANSPLHF | NA | TRBJ1-6 | TRBV4-3 | NA
TGTGCCACACGGCGGGTGGGATTTAACACAGATACGCAGTATTTT | CATRRVGFNTDTQYF | NA | TRBJ2-3 | TRBV15 | NA
TGCGCCAGCAGGGGGACGACAGGCTACTCTGGAAACACCATATATTTT | CASRGTTGYSGNTIYF | NA | TRBJ1-3 | TRBV10-1 | NA
TGTGCCAGCAGTTCCAGCGGGAACTTCAATGAAAAACTGTTTTTT | CASSSSGNFNEKLFF | NA | TRBJ1-4 | TRBV9 | NA
TGCGCCAGCAGAAGCTCCGGGGGGAATGAGCAGTTCTTC | CASRSSGGNEQFF | NA | TRBJ2-1 | TRBV5-1 | TRBD2
TGTGCCCGCCGGGACAGGAGCTCCTACGAGCAGTACTTC | CARRDRSSYEQYF | NA | TRBJ2-7 | TRBV30 | TRBD1